This T cell receptor (beta chain) was captured in a study of blood T cell repertoires in COVID-19. Study overall: Specimens from acute and convalescent COVID-19 originated in the United States, Italy and Spain.

Enrollment of patients from Seattle took place during active infection, with longitudinal follow-up. In the original processing: How many nucleated cells were present was estimated from reference gene primer amplification. The protocol was immunoSEQ multiplex PCR, while the TCRdb copy is restricted to in-frame clones and leaves out a portion. Clone size and V and J calls were adopted from that table, with D and trimming inferred from the DNA. The data hold roughly 200,000 clones, with 86% observed a single time. The receptor was derived from a woman aged 45 to 65 with COVID-19, enrolled during active disease. Sequences were obtained from peripheral blood.

CDR3 nucleotide sequence: TGTGCCTGGAGTTCCTTGGGGGGATACTATGGCTACACCTTC. It translates to CAWSSLGGYYGYTF. The V and J genes are TRBV30 and TRBJ1-2; D might be TRBD1 (5 bases). The CDR3 has 14 amino acids. V gave up 2 bases and J gave up 3 bases, with 13 bases separating them. The germline gives CDR1 GTSNPN, CDR2 SVGIG (reference sequence).